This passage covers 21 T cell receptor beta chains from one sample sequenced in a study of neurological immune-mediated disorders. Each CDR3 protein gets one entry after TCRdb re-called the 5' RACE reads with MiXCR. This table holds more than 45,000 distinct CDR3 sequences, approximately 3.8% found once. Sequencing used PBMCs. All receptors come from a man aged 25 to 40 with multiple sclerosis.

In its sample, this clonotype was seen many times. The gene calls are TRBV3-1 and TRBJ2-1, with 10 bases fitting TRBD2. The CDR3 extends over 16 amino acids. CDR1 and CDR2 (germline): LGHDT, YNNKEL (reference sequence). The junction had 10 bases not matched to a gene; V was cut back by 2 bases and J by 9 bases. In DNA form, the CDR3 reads TGTGCCAGCAGCCAAATACCGGGACTAGCGTCCTCTGAGCAGTTCTTC. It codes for CASSQIPGLASSEQFF.

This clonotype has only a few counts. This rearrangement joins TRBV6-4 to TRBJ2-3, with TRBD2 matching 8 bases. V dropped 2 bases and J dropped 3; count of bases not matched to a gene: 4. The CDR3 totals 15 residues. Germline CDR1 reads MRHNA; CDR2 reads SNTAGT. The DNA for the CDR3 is TGTGCCAGCAGTGACCGGGGGGGCCGGACAGATACGCAGTATTTT. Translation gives CASSDRGGRTDTQYF.

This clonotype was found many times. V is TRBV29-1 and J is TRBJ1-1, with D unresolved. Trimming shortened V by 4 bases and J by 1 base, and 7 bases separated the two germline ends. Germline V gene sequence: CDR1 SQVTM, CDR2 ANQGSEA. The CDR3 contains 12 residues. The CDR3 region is CSVVTENTEAFF. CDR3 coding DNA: TGCAGCGTTGTTACGGAGAACACTGAAGCTTTCTTT.

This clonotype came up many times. The CDR3 coding sequence is TGTGCCAGTCGGACAGGGGAATCCTACGAGCAGTACTTC. It translates to CASRTGESYEQYF. V gene TRBV12-3 or TRBV12-4 combines with J gene TRBJ2-7, with 9 bases lining up with TRBD1. Unmatched junction bases numbered 4, after V lost 9 bases and J lost 1 base. This CDR3 contains 13 residues.

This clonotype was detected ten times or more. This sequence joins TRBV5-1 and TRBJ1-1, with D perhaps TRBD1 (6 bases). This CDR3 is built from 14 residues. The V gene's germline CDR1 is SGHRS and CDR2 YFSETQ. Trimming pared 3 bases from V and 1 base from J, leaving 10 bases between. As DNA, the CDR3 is TGCGCCAGCAGCTCAGGGGCCCAGAACACTGAAGCTTTCTTT. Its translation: CASSSGAQNTEAFF.

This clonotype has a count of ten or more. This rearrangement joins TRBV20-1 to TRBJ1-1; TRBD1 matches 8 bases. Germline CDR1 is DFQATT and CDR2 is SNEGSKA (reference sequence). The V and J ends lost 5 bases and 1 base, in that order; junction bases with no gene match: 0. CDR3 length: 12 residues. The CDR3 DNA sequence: TGCAGTGCTGGACAGGGGAACACTGAAGCTTTCTTT. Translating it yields CSAGQGNTEAFF.

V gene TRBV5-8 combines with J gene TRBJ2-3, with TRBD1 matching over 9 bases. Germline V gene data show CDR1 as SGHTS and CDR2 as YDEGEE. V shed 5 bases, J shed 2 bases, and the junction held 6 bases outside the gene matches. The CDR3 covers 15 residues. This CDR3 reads CASSPGTGNTDTQYF. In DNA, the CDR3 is TGTGCCAGCAGTCCCGGGACAGGGAACACAGATACGCAGTATTTT. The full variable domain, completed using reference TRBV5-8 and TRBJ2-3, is EAGVTQSPTHLIKTRGQQATLRCSPISGHTSVYWYQQALGLGLQFLLWYDEGEERNRGNFPPRFSGRQFPNYSSELNVNALELEDSALYLCASSPGTGNTDTQYFGPGTRLTVL.

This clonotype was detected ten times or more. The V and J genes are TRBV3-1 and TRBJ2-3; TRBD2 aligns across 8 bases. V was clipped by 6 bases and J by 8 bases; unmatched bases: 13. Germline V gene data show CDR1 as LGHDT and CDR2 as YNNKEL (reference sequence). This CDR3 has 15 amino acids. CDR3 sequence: CASSPAGGRSGTQYF. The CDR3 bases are TGTGCCAGCAGTCCTGCGGGCGGGAGGTCCGGTACGCAGTATTTT.

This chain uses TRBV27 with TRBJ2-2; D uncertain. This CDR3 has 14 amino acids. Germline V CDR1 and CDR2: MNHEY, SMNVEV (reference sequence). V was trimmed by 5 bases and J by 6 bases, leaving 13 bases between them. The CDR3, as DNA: TGTGCCAGCAGTACAAGAATAGCCTCCGGGGAGCTGTTTTTT. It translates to CASSTRIASGELFF.

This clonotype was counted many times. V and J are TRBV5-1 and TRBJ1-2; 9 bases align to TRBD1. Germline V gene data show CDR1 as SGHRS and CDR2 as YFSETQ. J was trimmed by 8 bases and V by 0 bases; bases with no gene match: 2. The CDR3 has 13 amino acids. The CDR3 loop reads CASSLAGQGGYTF. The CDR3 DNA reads TGCGCCAGCAGCTTGGCCGGACAGGGGGGCTACACCTTC. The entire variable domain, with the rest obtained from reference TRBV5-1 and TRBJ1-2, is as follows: KAGVTQTPRYLIKTRGQQVTLSCSPISGHRSVSWYQQTPGQGLQFLFEYFSETQRNKGNFPGRFSGRQFSNSRSEMNVSTLELGDSALYLCASSLAGQGGYTFGSGTRLTVV.

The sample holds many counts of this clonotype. The CDR3 region has the DNA TGTGCCAGCAGCTTGGGGGGGTACCAGGGGCGACAAGATACGCAGTATTTT. This gives the protein CASSLGGYQGRQDTQYF. The chain carries TRBV12-3 or TRBV12-4 and TRBJ2-3, with D maybe TRBD2 (7 bases). There are 17 residues in the CDR3. Trimming removed 6 bases from V and 5 bases from J, with 24 bases in between.

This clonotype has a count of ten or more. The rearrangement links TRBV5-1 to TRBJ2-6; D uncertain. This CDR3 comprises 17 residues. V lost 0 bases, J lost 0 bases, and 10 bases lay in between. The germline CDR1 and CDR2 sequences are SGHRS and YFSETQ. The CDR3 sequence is CASSLAGRRSGANVLTF. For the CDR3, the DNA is TGCGCCAGCAGCTTGGCCGGCCGACGCTCTGGGGCCAACGTCCTGACTTTC. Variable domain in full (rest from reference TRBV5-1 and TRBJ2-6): KAGVTQTPRYLIKTRGQQVTLSCSPISGHRSVSWYQQTPGQGLQFLFEYFSETQRNKGNFPGRFSGRQFSNSRSEMNVSTLELGDSALYLCASSLAGRRSGANVLTFGAGSRLTVL.

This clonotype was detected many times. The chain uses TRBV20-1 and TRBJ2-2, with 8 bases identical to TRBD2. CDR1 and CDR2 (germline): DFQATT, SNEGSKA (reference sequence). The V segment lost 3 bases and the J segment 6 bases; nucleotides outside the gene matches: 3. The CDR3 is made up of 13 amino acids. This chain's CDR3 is CSASRGLAGELFF. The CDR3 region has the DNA TGCAGTGCTAGTCGGGGACTAGCCGGGGAGCTGTTTTTT.

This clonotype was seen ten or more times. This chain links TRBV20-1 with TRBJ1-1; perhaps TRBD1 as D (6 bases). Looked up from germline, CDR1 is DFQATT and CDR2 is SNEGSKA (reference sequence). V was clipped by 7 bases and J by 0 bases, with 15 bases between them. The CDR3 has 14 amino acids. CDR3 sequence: CSVPRGDVNTEAFF. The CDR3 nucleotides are TGCAGTGTCCCCAGGGGAGATGTGAACACTGAAGCTTTCTTT.

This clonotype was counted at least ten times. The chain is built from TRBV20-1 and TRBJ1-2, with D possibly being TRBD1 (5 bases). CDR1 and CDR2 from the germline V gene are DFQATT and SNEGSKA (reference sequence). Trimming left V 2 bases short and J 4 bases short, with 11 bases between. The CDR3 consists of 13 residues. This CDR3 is CSARPGTPYGYTF. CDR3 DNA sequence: TGCAGTGCTAGACCCGGGACGCCCTATGGCTACACCTTC.

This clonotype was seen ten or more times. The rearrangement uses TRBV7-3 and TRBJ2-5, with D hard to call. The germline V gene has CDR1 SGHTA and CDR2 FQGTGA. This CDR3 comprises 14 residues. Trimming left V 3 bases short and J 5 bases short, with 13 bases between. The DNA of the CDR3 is TGTGCCAGCAGCTTCGGCAGCCGTCAGGAGACCCAGTACTTC. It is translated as CASSFGSRQETQYF. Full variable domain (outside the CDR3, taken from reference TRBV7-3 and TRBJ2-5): GAGVSQTPSNKVTEKGKYVELRCDPISGHTALYWYRQSLGQGPEFLIYFQGTGAADDSGLPNDRFFAVRPEGSVSTLKIQRTERGDSAVYLCASSFGSRQETQYFGPGTRLLVL.

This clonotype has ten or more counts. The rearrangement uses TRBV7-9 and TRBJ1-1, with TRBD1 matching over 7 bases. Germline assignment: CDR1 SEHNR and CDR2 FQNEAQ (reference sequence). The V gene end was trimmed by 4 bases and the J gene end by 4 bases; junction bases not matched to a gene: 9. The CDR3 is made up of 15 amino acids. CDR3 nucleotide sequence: TGTGCCAGCAGCTCGCCCACCCAGGGGGGCACTGAAGCTTTCTTT. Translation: CASSSPTQGGTEAFF.

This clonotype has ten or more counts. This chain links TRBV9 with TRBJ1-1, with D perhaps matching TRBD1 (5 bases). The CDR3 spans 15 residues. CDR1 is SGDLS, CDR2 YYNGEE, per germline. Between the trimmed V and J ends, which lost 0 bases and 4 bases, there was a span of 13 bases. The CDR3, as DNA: TGTGCCAGCAGCGTAGATGGCCCGAGGGGCACTGAAGCTTTCTTT. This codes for CASSVDGPRGTEAFF.

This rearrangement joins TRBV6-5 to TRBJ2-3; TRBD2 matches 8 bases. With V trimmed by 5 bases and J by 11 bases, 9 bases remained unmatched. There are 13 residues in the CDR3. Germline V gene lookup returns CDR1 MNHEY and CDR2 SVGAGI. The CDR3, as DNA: TGTGCCAGCAGTAAGCTTCGAGCGGGGGTGCAGTATTTT. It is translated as CASSKLRAGVQYF.

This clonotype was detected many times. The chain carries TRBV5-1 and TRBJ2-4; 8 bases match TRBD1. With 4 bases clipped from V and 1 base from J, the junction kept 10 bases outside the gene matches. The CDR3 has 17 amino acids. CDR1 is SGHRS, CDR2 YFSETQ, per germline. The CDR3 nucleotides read TGCGCCAGCAGCACCAACGGACAGGGAAGGGCCAAAAACATTCAGTACTTC. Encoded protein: CASSTNGQGRAKNIQYF.

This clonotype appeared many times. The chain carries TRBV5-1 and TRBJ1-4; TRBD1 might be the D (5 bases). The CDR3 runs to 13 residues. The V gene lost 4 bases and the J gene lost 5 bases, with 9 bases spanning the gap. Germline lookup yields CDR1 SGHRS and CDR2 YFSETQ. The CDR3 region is CASSGGPNEKLFF. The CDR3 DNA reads TGCGCCAGCAGCGGGGGACCGAATGAAAAACTGTTTTTT.